The 14 T cell receptor beta chains below come from one sample, sequenced in a study of tumour-infiltrating T cells in Burkitt lymphoma. Clones were sequenced by immunoSEQ multiplex PCR, and TCRdb holds only the in-frame ones, with some missing. The sample has 13,000 to 15,000 clones; approximately 28% are singletons. The sample was tumor tissue. The receptors derive from a human donor with diffuse large B-cell lymphoma.

The V call is TRBV2, the J call TRBJ2-2; the D gene is possibly TRBD1 (6 bases). Germline CDR1 and CDR2: SNHLY and FYNNEI. The CDR3 runs 14 residues. Trimming removed 5 bases at V and 7 bases at J, with 14 bases between. CDR3 amino acids: CASSILGQNGELFF. Written as DNA, the CDR3 is TGTGCCAGCAGTATCCTCGGACAGAACGGGGAGCTGTTTTTT. Based on the CDR3 plus reference TRBV2 and TRBJ2-2, the full variable domain is EPEVTQTPSHQVTQMGQEVILRCVPISNHLYFYWYRQILGQKVEFLVSFYNNEISEKSEIFDDQFSVERPDGSNFTLKIRSTKLEDSAMYFCASSILGQNGELFFGEGSRLTVL.

J is TRBJ2-1 and V is TRBV6-6; D gene ambiguous. Trimming took 6 bases from V and 7 from J, leaving 7 bases between them. The CDR3 sequence is 11 residues long. Germline-derived CDR1 and CDR2 are MNHNY and SVGAGI (reference sequence). CDR3 region: CASSPRNEQFF. Written as DNA, the CDR3 is TGTGCCAGCAGCCCTCGGAATGAGCAGTTCTTC.

A few counts support this clone. V gene TRBV29-1 combines with J gene TRBJ2-7, with a tentative D call TRBD2 (5 bases). Germline V lookup: CDR1 SQVTM, CDR2 ANQGSEA. V was pared by 6 bases and J by 2 bases, with 14 bases between. This CDR3 is 13 amino acids long. The CDR3 here is CSVSGGSPYEQYF. DNA of the CDR3: TGCAGCGTAAGCGGTGGCAGTCCCTACGAGCAGTACTTC.

In this sample, this clone turned up a few times. This chain connects TRBV30 to TRBJ2-1, with TRBD2 matching over 11 bases. Trimming took 7 bases from V and 4 from J; bases not matched to a gene: 3. This CDR3 contains 13 residues. Germline CDR1 reads GTSNPN; CDR2 reads SVGIG (reference sequence). CDR3 amino acids: CASIAGGYNEQFF. In nucleotides, the CDR3 is TGTGCCTCAATAGCGGGAGGGTACAATGAGCAGTTCTTC.

CDR3 sequence reads: CASSPDGSSGNTIYF. CDR3 nucleotide sequence: TGTGCCAGCAGCCCCGACGGGAGCTCTGGAAACACCATATATTTT. This sequence joins TRBV13 and TRBJ1-3; D is unresolved. The V gene lost 5 bases and the J gene lost 0 bases, with 11 bases spanning the gap. Germline lookup yields CDR1 PRHDT and CDR2 FYEKMQ (reference sequence). CDR3 length: 15 residues.

The rearrangement links TRBV9 to TRBJ2-2; 8 bases map to TRBD1. Germline V gene data show CDR1 as SGDLS and CDR2 as YYNGEE. Trimming cost V 1 base and J 6 bases; bases outside gene matches: 8. The CDR3 extends over 16 amino acids. The DNA of the CDR3 is TGTGCCAGCAGCGTAACAGGGGGTACTAAAGCCGGGGAGCTGTTTTTT. It is translated as CASSVTGGTKAGELFF.

The chain couples TRBV27 to TRBJ1-2; TRBD1 agrees at 9 bases. Trimming took 3 bases from V and 4 from J; bases not matched to a gene: 6. Looked up from germline, CDR1 is MNHEY and CDR2 is SMNVEV (reference sequence). The CDR3 has 15 residues. The CDR3 reads CASSFWTGDPYGYTF. The CDR3 nucleotides are TGTGCCAGCAGTTTCTGGACAGGGGACCCCTATGGCTACACCTTC.

The rearrangement uses TRBV29-1 and TRBJ2-5, with D possibly being TRBD2 (6 bases). The J call could be wrong; TRBJ2-7 is a better fit for the DNA end. The CDR3 extends over 13 amino acids. CDR1 is SQVTM and CDR2 is ANQGSEA in the germline V gene. DNA of the CDR3: TGCAGCGTTGAAGATGGGGGGATAGGCGAGCAGTACTTC. Translated, it gives CSVEDGGIGEQYF.

This clone showed up just a few times. The chain couples TRBV6-6 to TRBJ2-7; 7 bases are a match to TRBD2. CDR3 size: 16 residues. The V gene end was trimmed by 0 bases and the J gene end by 2 bases; junction bases not matched to a gene: 7. Per germline, CDR1 MNHNY and CDR2 SVGAGI (reference sequence). CDR3 loop: CASSYSTSLATYEQYF. The CDR3 DNA reads as TGTGCCAGCAGTTACTCGACCTCACTAGCGACCTACGAGCAGTACTTC.

There are a few counts of this clone. The V gene is TRBV9, the J gene TRBJ2-1; D uncertain. There are 11 residues in the CDR3. Trimming removed 4 bases from V and 5 bases from J, with 4 bases in between. Germline assignment: CDR1 SGDLS and CDR2 YYNGEE. The CDR3 region has the DNA TGTGCCAGCAGCACACACAATGAGCAGTTCTTC. This gives the protein CASSTHNEQFF.

Only a few counts were recorded for this clone. The chain has TRBV30 and TRBJ2-7; 8 nucleotides line up with TRBD2. The germline V gene encodes CDR1 GTSNPN and CDR2 SVGIG (reference sequence). This CDR3 is 16 amino acids long. The V gene end was trimmed by 5 bases and the J gene end by 0 bases; junction bases not matched to a gene: 12. CDR3 protein: CAWATTRTSRSYEQYF. The CDR3 DNA reads TGTGCCTGGGCTACAACTCGGACTAGCCGCTCCTACGAGCAGTACTTC.

Only a few counts were recorded for this clone. The chain recombines TRBV4-1 with TRBJ2-2; unclear D gene. Germline V CDR1 and CDR2: MGHRA, YSYEKL. The CDR3 is made up of 14 amino acids. V was shortened by 0 bases and J by 11 bases, with 13 bases between the two germline ends. CDR3 nucleotides: TGCGCCAGCAGCCAAGACACACCACTAATCGAGCTGTTTTTT. This sequence encodes CASSQDTPLIELFF.

V usage is TRBV2 and J usage is TRBJ2-1, with 8 positions matching TRBD2. V lost 7 bases and J lost 8; bases outside the gene matches: 10. The CDR3 covers 14 residues. Germline lookup yields CDR1 SNHLY and CDR2 FYNNEI. The DNA of the CDR3 is TGTGCCAGCACGCGGGGGGAGGTGATCGATGAGCAGTTCTTC. This gives the protein CASTRGEVIDEQFF.

This clone is classed as medium-sized. The V call is TRBV9, the J call TRBJ2-7, with TRBD2 matching 9 bases. V was pared by 4 bases and J by 5 bases, with 7 bases of the junction left unmatched. The CDR3 runs 14 residues. The V gene's germline CDR1 is SGDLS and CDR2 YYNGEE. The CDR3 sequence: CASSFSGSPDEQYF. In DNA, the CDR3 is TGTGCCAGCAGCTTTAGCGGGAGTCCCGACGAGCAGTACTTC.